This entry lists 15 T cell receptor beta chains sequenced from one sample in a study of T cell changes during pregnancy in multiple sclerosis. The assay was immunoSEQ multiplex PCR, and TCRdb's table has in-frame clones only and misses some. The sample holds around 73,000 clones, approximately 92% seen once. The specimen comprised peripheral blood, sampled in the third trimester of pregnancy. The receptor set was obtained from a female donor in good health, enrolled as a control in a pregnancy study.

V and J are TRBV27 and TRBJ2-7; the match to TRBD1 covers 7 bases. Germline values: CDR1 MNHEY, CDR2 SMNVEV (reference sequence). Trimming took 6 bases from V and 6 from J; bases not matched to a gene: 11. This CDR3 is 14 amino acids long. The CDR3 nucleotides are TGTGCCAGCAGAGGGACAGCCCCCACGGGCGAGCAGTACTTC. Residues: CASRGTAPTGEQYF.

V usage is TRBV27 and J usage is TRBJ2-1; D possibly corresponds to TRBD2 (5 bases). The CDR3 totals 14 residues. V was shortened by 5 bases and J by 9 bases, with 17 bases between the two germline ends. The germline V gene encodes CDR1 MNHEY and CDR2 SMNVEV (reference sequence). CDR3 DNA: TGTGCCAGCAGTCTCCGGGGTACCCTCGCTGAGCAGTTCTTC. It specifies CASSLRGTLAEQFF.

The J gene is TRBJ1-2, the V gene TRBV6-6, with TRBD1 identical over 7 bases. Germline values: CDR1 MNHNY, CDR2 SVGAGI (reference sequence). The CDR3 spans 14 residues. The ends lost 4 bases at V and 4 bases at J; junction bases unmatched: 6. The CDR3 bases are TGTGCCAGCAGTTGGGACAGCAAGTTCTATGGCTACACCTTC. The encoded protein is CASSWDSKFYGYTF.

The J gene is TRBJ2-7, the V gene TRBV28; 12 bases are shared with TRBD2. V lost 6 bases, J lost 0 bases, and 3 bases stayed unmatched. The CDR3 covers 15 residues. From germline, CDR1 is MDHEN and CDR2 SYDVKM. The CDR3, as DNA: TGTGCCAGCAGGCGGACTAGCGGGGACTCCTACGAGCAGTACTTC. Residues: CASRRTSGDSYEQYF.

V usage is TRBV5-1 and J usage is TRBJ1-2; no clear D gene. The CDR3 totals 13 residues. V was pared by 1 base and J by 3 bases, with 7 bases between. CDR1 is SGHRS and CDR2 is YFSETQ in the germline V gene. For the CDR3, the DNA is TGCGCCAGCAGCTTGTTTAGTGACTATGGCTACACCTTC. Translation gives CASSLFSDYGYTF.

The gene calls are TRBV27 and TRBJ2-3; the D gene is possibly TRBD2 (5 bases). Germline values: CDR1 MNHEY, CDR2 SMNVEV (reference sequence). This CDR3 is 12 amino acids long. V shed 5 bases and J shed 6 bases, with 9 bases lying between them. In nucleotides, the CDR3 is TGTGCCAGCAGTGGGCTAGCTGATACGCAGTATTTT. This sequence encodes CASSGLADTQYF.

This rearrangement joins TRBV4-1 to TRBJ2-7; 13 nucleotides line up with TRBD2. Looked up from germline, CDR1 is MGHRA and CDR2 is YSYEKL. The CDR3 runs to 17 residues. The trim removed 3 bases at V and 2 bases at J, leaving 7 bases unmatched. The CDR3 reads CASSHGPGTSGAYEQYF. CDR3 DNA sequence: TGCGCCAGCAGCCATGGCCCCGGGACTAGCGGGGCCTACGAGCAGTACTTC.

In its sample, this clone was seen once. The V gene is TRBV7-2, the J gene TRBJ2-1; 8 bases map to TRBD2. CDR1 is SGHTA and CDR2 is FQGNSA in the germline V gene. This CDR3 comprises 14 residues. Trimming cost V 5 bases and J 10 bases; bases outside gene matches: 10. The CDR3 bases are TGTGCCAGCAGCCTTAACGGGAGGGCAGGGGAGCAGTTCTTC. It encodes CASSLNGRAGEQFF. Variable domain in full (rest from reference TRBV7-2 and TRBJ2-1): GAGVSQSPSNKVTEKGKDVELRCDPISGHTALYWYRQSLGQGLEFLIYFQGNSAPDKSGLPSDRFSAERTGGSVSTLTIQRTQQEDSAVYLCASSLNGRAGEQFFGPGTRLTVL.

The rearrangement uses TRBV28 and TRBJ1-1; 12 bases fit TRBD1. The germline V gene encodes CDR1 MDHEN and CDR2 SYDVKM. The CDR3 contains 14 residues. The trim removed 5 bases at V and 7 bases at J, leaving 5 bases unmatched. CDR3 DNA: TGTGCCAGCAGTCAGGGACAGGGGGCTGGTGAAGCTTTCTTT. The encoded protein is CASSQGQGAGEAFF.

The rearrangement joins TRBV19 to TRBJ1-5, with D possibly TRBD1 on 6 matching bases. The CDR3 loop spans 13 amino acids. Germline V CDR1 and CDR2: LNHDA, SQIVND (reference sequence). V was clipped by 6 bases and J by 1 base, with 7 bases between them. Here the CDR3 DNA reads TGTGCCAGTAGGAGGGGGAGCAATCAGCCCCAGCATTTT. It specifies CASRRGSNQPQHF.

The gene calls are TRBV28 and TRBJ2-7, with TRBD1 matching over 8 bases. V lost 4 bases to trimming and J lost 3 bases; unmatched junction nucleotides: 8. Germline loops: CDR1 MDHEN, CDR2 SYDVKM. This CDR3 has 15 residues. The CDR3 is CASSSGDRYYYEQYF. Written as DNA, the CDR3 is TGTGCCAGCAGTTCTGGGGACAGGTACTACTACGAGCAGTACTTC.

The CDR3 loop reads CASSLLAGGDNEQFF. The CDR3 nucleotides are TGTGCCAGCAGCTTACTAGCGGGAGGGGACAATGAGCAGTTCTTC. The chain employs TRBV25-1 and TRBJ2-1; 13 bases are a match to TRBD2. Germline V lookup: CDR1 MGHDK, CDR2 SYGVNS. Trimming removed 6 bases from V and 5 bases from J; junction bases left unmatched: 4. CDR3 length: 15 residues.

This chain joins TRBV12-5 and TRBJ1-1; D not certain. Germline V lookup: CDR1 LGHNT, CDR2 FRNRAP. Trimming removed 0 bases from V and 5 bases from J, with 7 bases in between. The CDR3 contains 13 residues. CDR3 in DNA: TGTGCTAGTGGTTTGGTAGCGGAGACTGAAGCTTTCTTT. Amino acids: CASGLVAETEAFF.

This rearrangement joins TRBV29-1 to TRBJ1-2; 7 bases match TRBD1. The V and J ends lost 6 bases and 2 bases, in that order; junction bases with no gene match: 9. This CDR3 has 14 amino acids. Germline CDR1 is SQVTM and CDR2 is ANQGSEA. The CDR3 loop reads CSVSRGGGNYGYTF. The CDR3 coding sequence is TGCAGCGTCAGCCGAGGGGGCGGGAACTATGGCTACACCTTC.

CDR3 DNA: TGTGCCTGGAGCGTAGCGGGAGTGAATAATGAGCAGTTCTTC. Amino acids: CAWSVAGVNNEQFF. V usage is TRBV30 and J usage is TRBJ2-1, with 9 bases matching TRBD2. Germline-derived CDR1 and CDR2 are GTSNPN and SVGIG (reference sequence). The V segment lost 3 bases and the J segment 7 bases; nucleotides outside the gene matches: 7. The CDR3 extends over 14 amino acids.